Following are 18 T cell receptor beta chains from one sample sequenced in a study of CD8+ T cells in alopecia areata. Once RNA had been extracted, it was reverse transcribed into cDNA to act as the sequencing template. The table came from immunoSEQ multiplex PCR; TCRdb's copy has only in-frame clones and leaves some out. Here the sample spans 90,000 to 120,000 clones, 45% to 60% being singletons. The sequenced material came from NKG2D-low CD8+ T cells sorted from blood. The receptors were sampled from a human donor with alopecia areata.

The sample holds a few counts of this clone. V usage is TRBV2 and J usage is TRBJ2-3, with D unresolved. Germline CDR1 is SNHLY and CDR2 is FYNNEI. The CDR3 covers 13 residues. V gave up 3 bases and J gave up 4 bases, with 8 bases separating them. CDR3 protein: CASSDGDPDTQYF. CDR3 coding DNA: TGTGCCAGCAGTGACGGCGACCCAGATACGCAGTATTTT.

In this sample, this clone turned up a few times. V and J are TRBV11-2 and TRBJ2-5; 10 nucleotides line up with TRBD2. CDR1 and CDR2 (germline): SGHAT, FQNNGV. V shed 1 base, J shed 2 bases, and the junction held 7 bases outside the gene matches. The CDR3 sequence is 17 residues long. The CDR3 here is CASSLVYSGRQQETQYF. DNA for the CDR3: TGTGCCAGCAGCTTAGTGTATAGCGGGAGGCAACAAGAGACCCAGTACTTC.

The rearrangement joins TRBV4-1 to TRBJ2-7; D tentatively fits TRBD1 or TRBD2 (5 bases each). Germline V lookup: CDR1 MGHRA, CDR2 YSYEKL. V gave up 1 base and J gave up 3 bases, with 7 bases separating them. The CDR3 contains 13 residues. The CDR3 DNA reads as TGCGCCAGCAGCCAAGGGGACGGCTACGAGCAGTACTTC. It translates to CASSQGDGYEQYF.

The CDR3 spells CAWRGAGMNTEAFF. The CDR3 DNA is TGTGCCTGGAGAGGGGCGGGAATGAACACTGAAGCTTTCTTT. The chain couples TRBV30 to TRBJ1-1, with a weak D call TRBD1 (5 bases). The CDR3 sequence is 14 residues long. Germline loops: CDR1 GTSNPN, CDR2 SVGIG (reference sequence). V dropped 3 bases and J dropped 0 bases, with 11 bases sitting between them.

V and J are TRBV27 and TRBJ2-1, with a weak D call TRBD2 (5 bases). With 7 bases removed from V and 8 bases from J, the gap between germline ends came to 6 bases. Germline V CDR1 and CDR2: MNHEY, SMNVEV (reference sequence). The CDR3 sequence is 10 residues long. The CDR3 coding sequence is TGTGCCAGCATCGGGGATGAGCAGTTCTTC. It codes for CASIGDEQFF.

J is TRBJ1-1 and V is TRBV5-8; 8 nucleotides match TRBD1. CDR1 and CDR2 (germline): SGHTS, YDEGEE. CDR3 length: 17 amino acids. V was pared by 6 bases and J by 4 bases, with 17 bases of the junction left unmatched. Here the CDR3 reads CASILLGQGAGSTEAFF. The CDR3 DNA sequence: TGTGCCAGCATCCTCCTGGGGCAGGGGGCCGGCAGCACTGAAGCTTTCTTT.

The rearrangement links TRBV18 to TRBJ2-5; 16 bases line up with TRBD2. The CDR3 length is 18 residues. Trimming took 5 bases from V and 5 from J; bases not matched to a gene: 11. The germline gives CDR1 KGHSH, CDR2 LQKENI. CDR3 loop: CASSSGTSGRAPQETQYF. The CDR3 DNA reads as TGTGCCAGCTCATCCGGGACTAGCGGGAGGGCGCCGCAGGAGACCCAGTACTTC.

This clone was counted many times. Distinct nucleotide sequences in the sample also encode this CDR3. CDR3 amino acids: CSVELADYEQYF. The CDR3 coding sequence is TGCAGCGTTGAACTAGCGGACTACGAGCAGTACTTC. The chain recombines TRBV29-1 with TRBJ2-7; 7 nucleotides align to TRBD2. V lost 2 bases, J lost 3 bases, and 1 base stayed unmatched. Germline loops: CDR1 SQVTM, CDR2 ANQGSEA. There are 12 residues in the CDR3.

The chain employs TRBV2 and TRBJ1-4, with 8 bases that match TRBD1. Germline-derived CDR1 and CDR2 are SNHLY and FYNNEI. The CDR3 has 11 residues. V lost 10 bases, J lost 11 bases, and 6 bases stayed unmatched. The chain's CDR3 is CAIRQGMKLFF. In DNA form, the CDR3 reads TGTGCCATACGACAGGGGATGAAACTGTTTTTT.

The gene calls are TRBV9 and TRBJ2-7; perhaps D is TRBD1 or TRBD2 (5 bases each). The CDR3 runs 13 residues. Between the trimmed V and J ends, which lost 4 bases and 7 bases, there was a span of 15 bases. Germline CDR1 reads SGDLS; CDR2 reads YYNGEE. CDR3 in DNA: TGTGCCAGCAGCACGCACCGGGACGGTGAGCAGTACTTC. Translated: CASSTHRDGEQYF. Variable domain in full (rest from reference TRBV9 and TRBJ2-7): DSGVTQTPKHLITATGQRVTLRCSPRSGDLSVYWYQQSLDQGLQFLIQYYNGEERAKGNILERFSAQQFPDLHSELNLSSLELGDSALYFCASSTHRDGEQYFGPGTRLTVT.

The V gene is TRBV19, the J gene TRBJ2-7; tentative D call: TRBD2 (6 bases). Trimming took off 2 bases at V and 3 bases at J, with 11 bases between the two ends. Germline V gives CDR1 LNHDA, CDR2 SQIVND (reference sequence). The CDR3 has 14 residues. This CDR3 is CASSITLDYYEQYF. CDR3 sequence (DNA): TGTGCCAGTAGTATAACCCTGGACTACTACGAGCAGTACTTC.

The rearrangement links TRBV27 to TRBJ2-7; TRBD2 matches 8 bases. This CDR3 region has 15 residues. CDR1 and CDR2 (germline): MNHEY, SMNVEV (reference sequence). The J segment lost 0 bases and the V segment lost 0 bases, leaving 1 base of the junction unmatched. The CDR3 DNA sequence: TGTGCCAGCAGTTTATCTAGCGGGGTCTCCTACGAGCAGTACTTC. It encodes CASSLSSGVSYEQYF.

J is TRBJ2-5 and V is TRBV19; 12 bases line up with TRBD2. Unmatched junction bases numbered 4, after V lost 4 bases and J lost 4 bases. Germline-derived CDR1 and CDR2 are LNHDA and SQIVND (reference sequence). CDR3 length equals 15 residues. The CDR3 here is CASSTELAGGETQYF. Here the CDR3 DNA reads TGTGCCAGTAGTACCGAACTAGCGGGAGGAGAGACCCAGTACTTC.

This clone was picked up a small number of times. The chain carries TRBV6-4 and TRBJ2-3, with 10 nucleotides matching TRBD1. The CDR3 loop spans 15 amino acids. Per the germline V gene, CDR1 is MRHNA and CDR2 is SNTAGT. The V segment lost 3 bases and the J segment 5 bases; nucleotides outside the gene matches: 5. CDR3 residues: CASSEWDRGGDTQYF. CDR3 sequence (DNA): TGTGCCAGCAGTGAATGGGACAGGGGAGGAGATACGCAGTATTTT.

The V and J genes are TRBV28 and TRBJ2-5; D is undetermined. Germline V gene sequence: CDR1 MDHEN, CDR2 SYDVKM. The CDR3 runs 15 residues. V lost 5 bases, J lost 3 bases, and 16 bases lay in between. The CDR3 coding sequence is TGTGCCAGCAGTCAGGCCCGTGTCTTGAAAGAGACCCAGTACTTC. Its protein is CASSQARVLKETQYF.

The CDR3: CASSQIFATDYGYTF. DNA for the CDR3: TGCGCCAGCAGCCAGATTTTCGCGACAGACTATGGCTACACCTTC. The chain couples TRBV4-1 to TRBJ1-2, with D perhaps TRBD1 (5 bases). The CDR3 is made up of 15 amino acids. Trimming left V 3 bases short and J 3 bases short, with 14 bases between. Germline V gene data show CDR1 as MGHRA and CDR2 as YSYEKL.

The genes are TRBV9 and TRBJ2-2; tentatively, D is TRBD2 (6 bases). Germline-derived CDR1 and CDR2 are SGDLS and YYNGEE. The CDR3 is 12 residues long. V was clipped by 4 bases and J by 7 bases, with 8 bases between them. CDR3 coding DNA: TGTGCCAGCAGCCCCGGGGGCGGGGAGCTGTTTTTT. This codes for CASSPGGGELFF.

The chain couples TRBV13 to TRBJ2-7; D tentatively reads TRBD1 or TRBD2 (5 bases each). The CDR3 has 16 amino acids. Trimming removed 5 bases from V and 0 bases from J, with 17 bases in between. Germline CDR1 reads PRHDT; CDR2 reads FYEKMQ (reference sequence). CDR3 DNA sequence: TGTGCCAGCAGCCCTACTGGGACCTCAAGCTCCTACGAGCAGTACTTC. Its translation is CASSPTGTSSSYEQYF.